What follows are 17 T cell receptor beta chains derived from one specimen sequenced in a study of low-dose radiotherapy and immunotherapy resistance in tumors. First-strand cDNA used TRAV- and TRBV-specific primers, covering alpha and beta chains. With a constant-region primer and a V-primer adapter, TCRs were subjected to approximately 21 PCR cycles of amplification. A single record per CDR3 protein comes from TCRdb applying MiXCR to the reads. The table shows about 100,000 distinct CDR3 sequences, with less than 25% occurring only once. As for time point: after trial treatment. The treatment here: LDRT plus nivolumab, ipilimumab, low-dose cyclophosphamide and aspirin (RACIN trial). Sequences were derived from PBMCs, sampled after low-dose radiotherapy plus immunotherapy. The receptors were sampled from a male donor with prostate cancer.

The sample holds many counts of this clonotype. V usage is TRBV13 and J usage is TRBJ2-7; D may be TRBD1 or TRBD2 (5 bases each). The V gene lost 1 base and the J gene lost 4 bases, with 14 bases spanning the gap. This CDR3 spans 15 amino acids. Germline CDR1 PRHDT, CDR2 FYEKMQ (reference sequence). The chain's CDR3 is CASSLAPGTDYEQYF. The CDR3 coding sequence is TGTGCCAGCAGCTTAGCCCCGGGGACCGATTACGAGCAGTACTTC. Together with reference TRBV13 and TRBJ2-7, the CDR3 gives the full variable domain: AAGVIQSPRHLIKEKRETATLKCYPIPRHDTVYWYQQGPGQDPQFLISFYEKMQSDKGSIPDRFSAQQFSDYHSELNMSSLELGDSALYFCASSLAPGTDYEQYFGPGTRLTVT.

This clonotype was seen ten or more times. The CDR3 reads CASSQATRGPYEQYF. The DNA for the CDR3 is TGTGCCAGCAGCCAAGCTACACGGGGCCCCTACGAGCAGTACTTC. The rearrangement joins TRBV3-1 to TRBJ2-7; D is perhaps TRBD1 or TRBD2 (5 bases each). This CDR3 region has 15 residues. Trimming removed 1 base from V and 2 bases from J, with 12 bases in between. Germline loops: CDR1 LGHDT, CDR2 YNNKEL (reference sequence).

This clonotype was recorded many times. CDR3 sequence reads: CASSYSGTGGAGLNSPLHF. CDR3 sequence (DNA): TGTGCCAGCAGTTATTCCGGGACAGGGGGCGCGGGGCTCAATTCACCCCTCCACTTT. The V gene is TRBV6-5, the J gene TRBJ1-6, with 12 positions matching TRBD1. The CDR3 spans 19 residues. Trimming at V came to 3 bases and at J to 7 bases, leaving 13 bases not matched to a gene. From germline, CDR1 is MNHEY and CDR2 SVGAGI.

V is TRBV13 and J is TRBJ1-5, with D uncertain. Trimming left V 6 bases short and J 0 bases short, with 15 bases between. This CDR3 contains 16 residues. Looked up from germline, CDR1 is PRHDT and CDR2 is FYEKMQ (reference sequence). The CDR3, as DNA: TGTGCCAGCAGTGAACCGCGATCAGATAGCAATCAGCCCCAGCATTTT. It codes for CASSEPRSDSNQPQHF.

The table lists this clonotype with many counts. The CDR3 sequence is CASSLETGLAEQYF. The CDR3 nucleotides read TGTGCCAGCAGCTTGGAGACAGGACTTGCCGAGCAGTACTTC. The V gene is TRBV5-6, the J gene TRBJ2-7; tentatively, D is TRBD1 (6 bases). Germline V lookup: CDR1 SGHDT, CDR2 YYEEEE. The length of the CDR3 is 14 residues. Deletions cut 0 bases from V and 6 bases from J, with 13 bases between.

This clonotype was seen ten or more times. The chain joins TRBV7-2 to TRBJ2-1, with TRBD2 identical over 8 bases. Germline V gives CDR1 SGHTA, CDR2 FQGNSA. The V gene end was trimmed by 5 bases and the J gene end by 9 bases; junction bases not matched to a gene: 12. This CDR3 comprises 15 residues. CDR3 in amino acids: CASSIRGGADSEQFF. As DNA, the CDR3 is TGTGCCAGCAGCATCCGGGGGGGGGCCGACAGTGAGCAGTTCTTC.

This clonotype was seen many times. The chain couples TRBV25-1 to TRBJ2-1; unclear D gene. This CDR3 is built from 14 residues. Trimming removed 3 bases from V and 5 bases from J, with 11 bases in between. Per germline, CDR1 MGHDK and CDR2 SYGVNS. The CDR3 here is CASSEGWGHNEQFF. For the CDR3, the DNA is TGTGCCAGCAGTGAGGGATGGGGTCACAATGAGCAGTTCTTC.

Many counts were recorded for this clonotype. The genes are TRBV11-2 and TRBJ2-3; D might be TRBD1 (5 bases). The CDR3 length is 14 residues. The germline V gene has CDR1 SGHAT and CDR2 FQNNGV. With 2 bases removed from V and 2 bases from J, the gap between germline ends came to 8 bases. CDR3 DNA sequence: TGTGCCAGCAGCTTAAACAGGCTCACAGATACGCAGTATTTT. This codes for CASSLNRLTDTQYF.

This clonotype has ten or more counts. The CDR3 sequence: CASSLQGATEAFF. The CDR3 DNA sequence: TGTGCCAGCAGTTTACAGGGGGCCACTGAAGCTTTCTTT. This chain connects TRBV12-3 or TRBV12-4 to TRBJ1-1, with TRBD1 matching over 8 bases. V gave up 2 bases and J gave up 4 bases; unmatched junction bases: 0. CDR3 length: 13 amino acids.

The J gene is TRBJ2-2, the V gene TRBV5-4; D tentatively reads TRBD1 or TRBD2 (5 bases each). Germline CDR1 is SGHNT and CDR2 is YYREEE (reference sequence). The CDR3 is made up of 16 amino acids. V was cut by 0 bases and J by 6 bases, with 15 bases left in between. The DNA of the CDR3 is TGTGCCAGCAGCTTGGGGCTAGGGACGGGTGCCGGGGAGCTGTTTTTT. This sequence encodes CASSLGLGTGAGELFF.

This clonotype was counted between two and nine times. A far larger clone is a single base away, which makes a read error likely. The chain joins TRBV10-3 to TRBJ2-7, with a weak D call TRBD1 (6 bases). The CDR3 is 17 residues long. Germline CDR1 reads ENHRY; CDR2 reads SYGVKD. V lost 0 bases to trimming and J lost 7 bases, with 22 bases between them. The CDR3 bases are TGTGCCATCAGTGAGTCCCGACCGGGACAATATAACAATGAGCAGTACTTC. Protein product: CAISESRPGQYNNEQYF.

This CDR3 is CASSGNSGADNEQFF. The CDR3 coding sequence is TGTGCCAGCAGTGGTAATAGCGGGGCCGACAATGAGCAGTTCTTC. This sequence joins TRBV28 and TRBJ2-1; TRBD2 matches 8 bases. Germline CDR1 is MDHEN and CDR2 is SYDVKM. Trimming cost V 5 bases and J 5 bases; bases outside gene matches: 8. This CDR3 is built from 15 residues.

This chain links TRBV7-8 with TRBJ1-1; D gene unclear. Germline lookup yields CDR1 SGHVS and CDR2 FQNEAQ. The V end was cut by 5 bases, the J end by 2 bases, with 15 bases between. This CDR3 contains 15 residues. In nucleotides, the CDR3 is TGTGCCAGCAGCCCCCCATTGGGTCAAAACACTGAAGCTTTCTTT. Its translation: CASSPPLGQNTEAFF.

This clonotype was found many times. The CDR3, as DNA: TGCAGTGCTAGCGGACGGACTAGCGGGGGCAACGAGCAGTACTTC. Encoded protein: CSASGRTSGGNEQYF. This chain links TRBV20-1 with TRBJ2-7; TRBD2 aligns across 13 bases. The CDR3 covers 15 residues. CDR1 and CDR2 from the germline V gene are DFQATT and SNEGSKA (reference sequence). Unmatched junction bases numbered 7, after V lost 3 bases and J lost 5 bases.

This clonotype turned up a few times. This probably arose from a read error, given a far larger clone one base away. V is TRBV12-3 or TRBV12-4 and J is TRBJ2-7; TRBD1 might be the D (5 bases). Trimming shortened V by 1 base and J by 7 bases, and 11 bases separated the two germline ends. This CDR3 has 13 residues. CDR3 DNA sequence: TGTGCCAGCAGTTTAGACAGGTTGGATGAGCAGTACTTC. It yields the protein CASSLDRLDEQYF.

This clonotype was found many times. The chain employs TRBV6-4 and TRBJ2-3, with D possibly being TRBD2 (7 bases). V lost 5 bases and J lost 3, with 12 bases in between. This CDR3 has 14 amino acids. Germline-derived CDR1 and CDR2 are MRHNA and SNTAGT. The CDR3 region is CASSLRGGTDTQYF. CDR3 in DNA: TGTGCCAGCAGTCTCAGGGGAGGGACAGATACGCAGTATTTT.

This clonotype was picked up many times. The chain links TRBV7-9 to TRBJ2-2, with unresolved D. The CDR3 runs 15 residues. Germline values: CDR1 SEHNR, CDR2 FQNEAQ (reference sequence). V lost 5 bases and J 3 bases, leaving 13 bases between the germline ends. The chain's CDR3 is CASSLQTRDTGELFF. CDR3 DNA: TGTGCCAGCAGCCTTCAAACTCGGGACACCGGGGAGCTGTTTTTT.